These 27 T cell receptor beta chains share one sample of origin, sequenced in a study of control samples from healthy donors and cancer patients. Only in-frame clones appear in the TCRdb table, and some are missing; sequencing was by immunoSEQ multiplex PCR. The sample yields 130,000 or so clones, roughly 90% seen once. The sample consisted of blood. These receptors came from a woman in her fifties or sixties in good health.

The chain has TRBV2 and TRBJ1-6; possibly TRBD1 for D (5 bases). The CDR3 is made up of 13 amino acids. V was shortened by 5 bases and J by 8 bases, with 10 bases between the two germline ends. Germline V gene data show CDR1 as SNHLY and CDR2 as FYNNEI. Written as DNA, the CDR3 is TGTGCCAGCAGTCAGGGTCCAGATTCACCCCTCCACTTT. Translated, it gives CASSQGPDSPLHF.

The J gene is TRBJ1-2, the V gene TRBV15, with D unclear. The CDR3 consists of 13 residues. CDR1 is LNHNV and CDR2 is YYDKDF in the germline V gene (reference sequence). Trimming cost V 5 bases and J 1 base, with 8 bases left between them. The CDR3 nucleotides are TGTGCCACCAGCGGAGGGATTAACTATGGCTACACCTTC. It translates to CATSGGINYGYTF.

J is TRBJ2-3 and V is TRBV12-5; weak D call: TRBD2 (6 bases). This CDR3 spans 14 amino acids. In germline, CDR1 is LGHNT, CDR2 FRNRAP. V was trimmed by 6 bases and J by 7 bases, leaving 17 bases between them. The DNA for the CDR3 is TGTGCTAGTGGCCCGCCGGAGGGCCGGAATACGCAGTATTTT. Residues: CASGPPEGRNTQYF.

About this clone: The sample has other DNA sequences that encode this CDR3 too. The chain couples TRBV5-1 to TRBJ2-3; no clear D gene. Trimming shortened V by 0 bases and J by 0 bases, and 8 bases separated the two germline ends. This CDR3 comprises 15 residues. Germline V CDR1 and CDR2: SGHRS, YFSETQ. CDR3 in amino acids: CASSLDGVSTDTQYF. The CDR3 DNA follows: TGCGCCAGCAGCTTGGATGGGGTTAGCACAGATACGCAGTATTTT.

The sample holds one count of this clone. V and J are TRBV7-8 and TRBJ1-2; D ambiguous. The CDR3 loop spans 15 amino acids. The V end lost 1 base, the J end lost 1 base, and 10 bases lay between the germline ends. Germline V CDR1 and CDR2: SGHVS, FQNEAQ. CDR3 protein: CASSLEYRDNYGYTF. The DNA of the CDR3 is TGTGCCAGCAGCTTAGAGTACAGAGATAACTATGGCTACACCTTC.

The genes are TRBV2 and TRBJ2-3, with D maybe TRBD1 (6 bases). There are 13 residues in the CDR3. In germline, CDR1 is SNHLY, CDR2 FYNNEI. V gave up 7 bases and J gave up 2 bases, with 10 bases separating them. CDR3 sequence (DNA): TGTGCCAGCAATCGGGACAACACAGATACGCAGTATTTT. Translated: CASNRDNTDTQYF. The full variable domain, in which reference TRBV2 and TRBJ2-3 provide the parts outside the CDR3, is EPEVTQTPSHQVTQMGQEVILRCVPISNHLYFYWYRQILGQKVEFLVSFYNNEISEKSEIFDDQFSVERPDGSNFTLKIRSTKLEDSAMYFCASNRDNTDTQYFGPGTRLTVL.

The rearrangement joins TRBV2 to TRBJ1-5; TRBD1 matches 8 bases. Germline CDR1 and CDR2: SNHLY and FYNNEI. V lost 5 bases, J lost 2 bases, and 5 bases stayed unmatched. This CDR3 has 15 amino acids. The CDR3 DNA reads as TGTGCCAGCAGTACCGACAGGGGCCGCAATCAGCCCCAGCATTTT. Protein: CASSTDRGRNQPQHF.

The genes are TRBV24-1 and TRBJ2-2; D is ambiguous. With 1 base removed from V and 4 bases from J, the gap between germline ends came to 6 bases. The CDR3 extends over 14 amino acids. Germline assignment: CDR1 KGHDR and CDR2 SFDVKD. CDR3: CATSDFTPTGELFF. The CDR3 DNA follows: TGTGCCACCAGTGATTTTACCCCCACCGGGGAGCTGTTTTTT.

V and J are TRBV3-1 (or the pseudogene TRBV3-2) and TRBJ2-7; D is undetermined. V lost 4 bases and J lost 4, with 8 bases in between. Germline V lookup: CDR1 LGHDT, CDR2 YNNKEL (reference sequence). CDR3 length: 12 residues. The DNA of the CDR3 is TGTGCCAGCAGCCCCGACTCGTACGAGCAGTACTTC. This gives the protein CASSPDSYEQYF.

This sequence joins TRBV3-1 (or the pseudogene TRBV3-2) and TRBJ2-3; 11 bases line up with TRBD2. The CDR3 contains 18 residues. The V and J ends lost 2 bases and 3 bases, in that order; junction bases with no gene match: 10. Germline V gene data show CDR1 as LGHDT and CDR2 as YNNKEL (reference sequence). CDR3 coding DNA: TGTGCCAGCAGCCAAAATGCTATAGCGGGAGGGCCAACAGATACGCAGTATTTT. As protein: CASSQNAIAGGPTDTQYF.

The count of this clone is one. CDR3 bases: TGTGCCAGCAGTTTGGCGGCGGGTCTTGGAAACACCATATATTTT. Protein sequence: CASSLAAGLGNTIYF. The chain joins TRBV6-5 to TRBJ1-3; D unresolved. CDR3 length: 15 residues. Trimming shortened V by 4 bases and J by 3 bases, and 13 bases separated the two germline ends. Germline assignment: CDR1 MNHEY and CDR2 SVGAGI.

This clone was observed once. This chain links TRBV4-2 with TRBJ1-4, with a weak D call TRBD1 (5 bases). V lost 1 base and J 8 bases, leaving 17 bases between the germline ends. Germline assignment: CDR1 LGHNA and CDR2 YNFKEQ. The CDR3 consists of 16 residues. The CDR3 sequence: CASSQASGEVGEKLFF. CDR3 coding DNA: TGTGCCAGCAGCCAAGCTTCGGGGGAAGTGGGAGAAAAACTGTTTTTT.

As to this clone: Within the sample, other DNA sequences also encode this same CDR3. The J gene is TRBJ1-1, the V gene TRBV5-6, with D uncertain. Germline values: CDR1 SGHDT, CDR2 YYEEEE. V gave up 4 bases and J gave up 1 base, with 8 bases separating them. The CDR3 runs 13 residues. The CDR3 sequence is CASSGVGNTEAFF. In DNA, the CDR3 is TGTGCCAGCAGCGGCGTTGGGAACACTGAAGCTTTCTTT.

CDR3 loop: CASSYSPALRGYTF. Written as DNA, the CDR3 is TGTGCCAGCAGTTACTCGCCCGCGCTCCGGGGCTACACCTTC. The rearrangement joins TRBV6-5 to TRBJ1-2; D remains unclear. Trimming pared 0 bases from V and 8 bases from J, leaving 13 bases between. The V gene's germline CDR1 is MNHEY and CDR2 SVGAGI. CDR3 length equals 14 residues.

The CDR3 spells CASSSAGASPPQHF. The DNA for the CDR3 is TGTGCCAGCAGCTCAGCTGGCGCTTCCCCTCCCCAGCATTTT. The J gene is TRBJ1-5, the V gene TRBV7-9; unclear D gene. The CDR3 length is 14 residues. Per the germline V gene, CDR1 is SEHNR and CDR2 is FQNEAQ (reference sequence). Trimming left V 4 bases short and J 10 bases short, with 17 bases between. The whole variable domain, remainder taken from reference TRBV7-9 and TRBJ1-5, is DTGVSQNPRHKITKRGQNVTFRCDPISEHNRLYWYRQTLGQGPEFLTYFQNEAQLEKSRLLSDRFSAERPKGSFSTLEIQRTEQGDSAMYLCASSSAGASPPQHFGDGTRLSIL.

This clone appeared a single time. This rearrangement joins TRBV5-1 to TRBJ1-5, with D uncertain. The V gene lost 0 bases and the J gene lost 4 bases, with 11 bases spanning the gap. CDR3 size: 15 residues. CDR1 is SGHRS, CDR2 YFSETQ, per germline. CDR3 loop: CASSLDSGWNQPQHF. In DNA, the CDR3 is TGCGCCAGCAGCTTGGATTCGGGGTGGAATCAGCCCCAGCATTTT.

The chain has TRBV2 and TRBJ2-1, with D uncertain. V lost 7 bases and J 2 bases, leaving 15 bases between the germline ends. Per the germline V gene, CDR1 is SNHLY and CDR2 is FYNNEI. The CDR3 covers 15 residues. The CDR3 loop is CASTVGFATYNEQFF. For the CDR3, the DNA is TGTGCCAGCACTGTGGGATTTGCGACCTACAATGAGCAGTTCTTC. The full variable domain, completed using reference TRBV2 and TRBJ2-1, is EPEVTQTPSHQVTQMGQEVILRCVPISNHLYFYWYRQILGQKVEFLVSFYNNEISEKSEIFDDQFSVERPDGSNFTLKIRSTKLEDSAMYFCASTVGFATYNEQFFGPGTRLTVL.

CDR3 bases: TGCGCCAGCAGCTTGGCCGTGGGGGTGCCTCCCTACGAGCAGTACTTC. Encoded protein: CASSLAVGVPPYEQYF. The chain has TRBV5-1 and TRBJ2-7; D may be TRBD1 or TRBD2 (5 bases each). Between the trimmed V and J ends, which lost 0 bases and 2 bases, there was a span of 15 bases. The CDR3 has 16 residues. Germline-derived CDR1 and CDR2 are SGHRS and YFSETQ.

The rearrangement uses TRBV5-1 and TRBJ1-3; D is possibly TRBD1 (5 bases). CDR3 length: 15 residues. V lost 0 bases, J lost 3 bases, and 10 bases lay in between. CDR1 and CDR2 from the germline V gene are SGHRS and YFSETQ. CDR3 nucleotides: TGCGCCAGCAGCTTGGTTGGGGCGAGTGGAAACACCATATATTTT. This encodes CASSLVGASGNTIYF.

This clone was recorded once. The chain has TRBV29-1 and TRBJ2-2; D may be TRBD1 or TRBD2 (5 bases each). CDR1 is SQVTM and CDR2 is ANQGSEA in the germline V gene. This CDR3 has 12 residues. With 7 bases removed from V and 5 bases from J, the gap between germline ends came to 11 bases. CDR3 loop: CSARWGTGELFF. As DNA, the CDR3 is TGCAGCGCCCGTTGGGGGACCGGGGAGCTGTTTTTT.

The chain recombines TRBV29-1 with TRBJ1-5, with 7 bases lining up with TRBD1. This CDR3 spans 12 amino acids. V gave up 4 bases and J gave up 4 bases; unmatched junction bases: 1. Per the germline V gene, CDR1 is SQVTM and CDR2 is ANQGSEA. The CDR3 region has the DNA TGCAGCGTTGGGGACAGTAATCAGCCCCAGCATTTT. Its translation: CSVGDSNQPQHF.

This clone was seen only once. This chain links TRBV5-4 with TRBJ2-7; D may be TRBD1 or TRBD2 (5 bases each). Germline CDR1 is SGHNT and CDR2 is YYREEE (reference sequence). Trimming cost V 1 base and J 7 bases, with 24 bases left between them. This CDR3 comprises 17 residues. CDR3 coding DNA: TGTGCCAGCAGCTTGTTTACGTTCCGGGACGGACCTAAAGAGCAGTACTTC. This encodes CASSLFTFRDGPKEQYF.

V and J are TRBV30 and TRBJ2-6; perhaps TRBD1 as D (5 bases). V was cut by 0 bases and J by 4 bases, with 7 bases left in between. CDR1 is GTSNPN and CDR2 is SVGIG in the germline V gene (reference sequence). This CDR3 region has 14 residues. CDR3 amino acids: CAWSVQAGANVLTF. CDR3 coding DNA: TGTGCCTGGAGTGTACAGGCCGGGGCCAACGTCCTGACTTTC. The full variable domain, rest sourced from reference TRBV30 and TRBJ2-6, is SQTIHQWPATLVQPVGSPLSLECTVEGTSNPNLYWYRQAAGRGLQLLFYSVGIGQISSEVPQNLSASRPQDRQFILSSKKLLLSDSGFYLCAWSVQAGANVLTFGAGSRLTVL.

The chain is built from TRBV6-1 and TRBJ1-3; TRBD1 matches 7 bases. V trimming: 3 bases; J trimming: 0 bases; junction bases outside the gene matches: 5. The CDR3 totals 16 residues. The germline gives CDR1 MNHNS, CDR2 SASEGT. DNA of the CDR3: TGTGCCAGCAGTGATCGGGACAGCCGCTCTGGAAACACCATATATTTT. Its protein product is CASSDRDSRSGNTIYF.

The chain recombines TRBV4-1 with TRBJ1-4; TRBD1 aligns across 7 bases. CDR1 is MGHRA and CDR2 is YSYEKL in the germline V gene. Germline trimming cut 2 bases from V and 5 bases from J; bases unmatched to any gene: 5. The CDR3 is made up of 15 amino acids. DNA for the CDR3: TGCGCCAGCAGCCAATCCGGACAGGCAAATGAAAAACTGTTTTTT. Amino acids: CASSQSGQANEKLFF.

This clone was counted a single time. The gene calls are TRBV5-1 and TRBJ1-6; the D is unclear. The ends were cut back, 0 bases at V and 0 bases at J, with 16 bases in the middle. CDR3 size: 19 residues. Germline-derived CDR1 and CDR2 are SGHRS and YFSETQ. Here the CDR3 DNA reads TGCGCCAGCAGCTTGGGTATTGGATCAGCAAACTCCTATAATTCACCCCTCCACTTT. Translating gives CASSLGIGSANSYNSPLHF.

This chain links TRBV2 with TRBJ1-3; a possible D gene is TRBD1 (5 bases). Trimming removed 1 base at V and 4 bases at J, with 17 bases between. Germline CDR1 is SNHLY and CDR2 is FYNNEI. The CDR3 consists of 17 residues. The CDR3 nucleotides are TGTGCCAGCAGTGAAGTTCTGGGGCGGTTGGCCGGAAACACCATATATTTT. Encoded protein: CASSEVLGRLAGNTIYF.